The rows below give T cell receptor beta chains drawn from one sample of a study of blood T cell repertoires in COVID-19. Sequencing used immunoSEQ multiplex PCR; TCRdb keeps in-frame clones, though not all of them. The sample records under 250,000 clones, 75% to 85% being singletons. The sequencing input was peripheral blood. All receptors come from a woman in her sixties or seventies with acute or convalescent COVID-19. CDR3s include the opening cysteine and the closing phenylalanine or tryptophan. D genes are given only for firm matches. Expanded clones get a size class; other rows say once, few or many, or leave the size out.

CDR3 length: 16
clone size: -
D gene: TRBD1
J gene: TRBJ1-3
V gene: TRBV19
CDR3 DNA: TGTGCCACCCAAGCGATGACAGGGGGCACTGGAAACACCATATATTTT
CDR3 protein: CATQAMTGGTGNTIYF

CDR3 length: 15
clone size: -
D gene: TRBD1
J gene: TRBJ1-2
V gene: TRBV9
CDR3 DNA: TGTGCCAGCAGCGTAGAAGGGACAGGGGCGATTGGCTACACCTTC
CDR3 protein: CASSVEGTGAIGYTF

CDR3 length: 13
clone size: -
D gene: -
J gene: TRBJ1-3
V gene: TRBV11-2
CDR3 DNA: TGTGCCAGCAGCTTAGGGCAGGGGAACACCATATATTTT
CDR3 protein: CASSLGQGNTIYF

CDR3 length: 15
clone size: -
D gene: TRBD2
J gene: TRBJ2-5
V gene: TRBV5-1
CDR3 DNA: TGCGCCAGCAGCCCGGGAGGGGGGGCCGAAGAGACCCAGTACTTC
CDR3 protein: CASSPGGGAEETQYF

CDR3 length: 16
clone size: -
D gene: TRBD1
J gene: TRBJ1-2
V gene: TRBV3-1/TRBV3-2
CDR3 DNA: TGTGCCAGCAGCCTAGGGACAGGGAGAGAAAACTATGGCTACACCTTC
CDR3 protein: CASSLGTGRENYGYTF

CDR3 length: 16
clone size: once
D gene: -
J gene: TRBJ1-5
V gene: TRBV6-1
CDR3 DNA: TGTGCCAGCAGTGGCGCAGGGACTTATAGCAATCAGCCCCAGCATTTT
CDR3 protein: CASSGAGTYSNQPQHF

CDR3 length: 17
clone size: -
D gene: TRBD1
J gene: TRBJ1-1
V gene: TRBV7-9
CDR3 DNA: TGTGCCAGCAGCTTAGTCGGTTGGACAGGGGAGAACACTGAAGCTTTCTTT
CDR3 protein: CASSLVGWTGENTEAFF

CDR3 length: 16
clone size: -
D gene: -
J gene: TRBJ1-2
V gene: TRBV3-1/TRBV3-2
CDR3 DNA: TGTGCCAGCAGCCTCGATACACTCGGGTCTGTCTATGGCTACACCTTC
CDR3 protein: CASSLDTLGSVYGYTF

CDR3 length: 14
clone size: -
D gene: -
J gene: TRBJ1-5
V gene: TRBV6-5
CDR3 DNA: TGTGCCAGCATGTTATGGGGCAGGGTCGAGCCCCAGCATTTT
CDR3 protein: CASMLWGRVEPQHF

CDR3 length: 11
clone size: -
D gene: -
J gene: TRBJ1-5
V gene: TRBV7-9
CDR3 DNA: TGTGCCAGCAGCGAGACAGGGCCCCAGCATTTT
CDR3 protein: CASSETGPQHF

CDR3 length: 17
clone size: -
D gene: -
J gene: TRBJ2-7
V gene: TRBV4-3
CDR3 DNA: TGCGCCAGCAGCCACTTAGGGACGACAGGATCCCGTTACGAGCAGTACTTC
CDR3 protein: CASSHLGTTGSRYEQYF

CDR3 length: 17
clone size: -
D gene: -
J gene: TRBJ2-2
V gene: TRBV5-1
CDR3 DNA: TGCGCCAGCAGCTATCGGGAAGGTTTCGGTAGCACCGGGGAGCTGTTTTTT
CDR3 protein: CASSYREGFGSTGELFF

CDR3 length: 15
clone size: -
D gene: TRBD1
J gene: TRBJ2-5
V gene: TRBV19
CDR3 DNA: TGTGCCAGTAGTATAATGGGACAGTCCACGGAGACCCAGTACTTC
CDR3 protein: CASSIMGQSTETQYF

CDR3 length: 16
clone size: -
D gene: -
J gene: TRBJ1-2
V gene: TRBV7-9
CDR3 DNA: TGTGCCAGCAGCATTTTATCAGGGGTGGCCAACTATGGCTACACCTTC
CDR3 protein: CASSILSGVANYGYTF

CDR3 length: 15
clone size: few
D gene: -
J gene: TRBJ1-5
V gene: TRBV9
CDR3 DNA: TGTGCCAGCAGCGTAGACGGGGTTGGCAATCAGCCCCAGCATTTT
CDR3 protein: CASSVDGVGNQPQHF

CDR3 length: 12
clone size: -
D gene: -
J gene: TRBJ1-2
V gene: TRBV7-2
CDR3 DNA: TGTGCCAGCAGCCCAACCAGCTATGGCTACACCTTC
CDR3 protein: CASSPTSYGYTF

CDR3 length: 14
clone size: -
D gene: TRBD1
J gene: TRBJ1-1
V gene: TRBV4-1
CDR3 DNA: TGCGCCAGCAGCCTGGACAGGGTTAACCCTGAAGCTTTCTTT
CDR3 protein: CASSLDRVNPEAFF

CDR3 length: 14
clone size: -
D gene: -
J gene: TRBJ1-2
V gene: TRBV5-4
CDR3 DNA: TGTGCCAGCAGCCACGGGTCCTCCGCCTATGGCTACACCTTC
CDR3 protein: CASSHGSSAYGYTF

CDR3 length: 15
clone size: -
D gene: TRBD2
J gene: TRBJ2-1
V gene: TRBV11-2
CDR3 DNA: TGTGCCAGCAGCTTATCGCGGGGGGGTCTCAATGAGCAGTTCTTC
CDR3 protein: CASSLSRGGLNEQFF

CDR3 length: 16
clone size: few
D gene: TRBD1
J gene: TRBJ2-2
V gene: TRBV19
CDR3 DNA: TGTGCCAGTAGTATTCGTCGAATCAGGGGGTACGGGGAGCTGTTTTTT
CDR3 protein: CASSIRRIRGYGELFF

CDR3 length: 20
clone size: -
D gene: TRBD2
J gene: TRBJ2-1
V gene: TRBV4-1
CDR3 DNA: TGCGCCAGCAGCCAAGAGGTGCAGAGCGGGGGGGCCGGGTCCTACAATGAGCAGTTCTTC
CDR3 protein: CASSQEVQSGGAGSYNEQFF

CDR3 length: 14
clone size: -
D gene: -
J gene: TRBJ1-2
V gene: TRBV5-4
CDR3 DNA: TGTGCCAGCAGCTTGGGAAGCGCAGTCTATGGCTACACCTTC
CDR3 protein: CASSLGSAVYGYTF

CDR3 length: 10
clone size: -
D gene: TRBD1
J gene: TRBJ1-2
V gene: TRBV29-1
CDR3 DNA: TGCAGCGTTGGGGACAGTGGCTACACCTTC
CDR3 protein: CSVGDSGYTF

CDR3 length: 13
clone size: -
D gene: -
J gene: TRBJ1-3
V gene: TRBV9
CDR3 DNA: TGTGCCAGCAGCGCCCGAGGGGGAAACACCATATATTTT
CDR3 protein: CASSARGGNTIYF

CDR3 length: 11
clone size: once
D gene: -
J gene: TRBJ1-1
V gene: TRBV20-1
CDR3 DNA: TGCAGTGCCTACTTGAACACTGAAGCTTTCTTT
CDR3 protein: CSAYLNTEAFF

CDR3 length: 17
clone size: -
D gene: TRBD1
J gene: TRBJ1-6
V gene: TRBV5-1
CDR3 DNA: TGCGCCAGCAGCAGTGGACAGGGTGGCGTTTCAAACTCACCCCTCCACTTT
CDR3 protein: CASSSGQGGVSNSPLHF

CDR3 length: 13
clone size: -
D gene: -
J gene: TRBJ1-1
V gene: TRBV30
CDR3 DNA: TGTGCCTGGAGTGTACTGGGCTATGGTGAAGCTTTCTTT
CDR3 protein: CAWSVLGYGEAFF

CDR3 length: 12
clone size: -
D gene: -
J gene: TRBJ1-1
V gene: TRBV25-1
CDR3 DNA: TGTGCCACCACAACAGGAACCACTGAAGCTTTCTTT
CDR3 protein: CATTTGTTEAFF

CDR3 length: 17
clone size: -
D gene: TRBD2
J gene: TRBJ2-5
V gene: TRBV4-3
CDR3 DNA: TGCGCCAGCAGCCAAGATCGACTAGCGGGGGTTTTAGAGACCCAGTACTTC
CDR3 protein: CASSQDRLAGVLETQYF

CDR3 length: 14
clone size: -
D gene: TRBD2
J gene: TRBJ2-5
V gene: TRBV6-2/TRBV6-3
CDR3 DNA: TGTGCCAGCAGTTCTCCGGGACTAGTAAAGACCCAGTACTTC
CDR3 protein: CASSSPGLVKTQYF

CDR3 length: 15
clone size: -
D gene: -
J gene: TRBJ2-1
V gene: TRBV28
CDR3 DNA: TGTGCCAGCAGTTCACGACTGGCCTCCTACAATGAGCAGTTCTTC
CDR3 protein: CASSSRLASYNEQFF

CDR3 length: 16
clone size: -
D gene: TRBD2
J gene: TRBJ2-2
V gene: TRBV9
CDR3 DNA: TGTGCCAGCAGCGTAGTTGCGGGGGTTAACACCGGGGAGCTGTTTTTT
CDR3 protein: CASSVVAGVNTGELFF

CDR3 length: 13
clone size: -
D gene: TRBD1
J gene: TRBJ2-7
V gene: TRBV27
CDR3 DNA: TGTGCCAGCAGCATGGACAGGGTTACGAAGCAGTACTTC
CDR3 protein: CASSMDRVTKQYF

CDR3 length: 18
clone size: -
D gene: -
J gene: TRBJ2-6
V gene: TRBV3-1/TRBV3-2
CDR3 DNA: TGTGCCAGCAGCCAATTTGGTCAGGGACACTCTGGGGCCAACGTCCTGACTTTC
CDR3 protein: CASSQFGQGHSGANVLTF

CDR3 length: 16
clone size: -
D gene: TRBD2
J gene: TRBJ2-5
V gene: TRBV4-2
CDR3 DNA: TGTGCCAGCAGCCAAGCTAGCGGGGGGGGTAAGGAGACCCAGTACTTC
CDR3 protein: CASSQASGGGKETQYF

CDR3 length: 15
clone size: -
D gene: -
J gene: TRBJ1-2
V gene: TRBV29-1
CDR3 DNA: TGCAGCGTTGAAGTCACAGGGAATGCTAACTATGGCTACACCTTC
CDR3 protein: CSVEVTGNANYGYTF

CDR3 length: 16
clone size: -
D gene: -
J gene: TRBJ2-1
V gene: TRBV9
CDR3 DNA: TGTGCCAGCAGCGTCACCGGGACTGCTTTGTACAATGAGCAGTTCTTC
CDR3 protein: CASSVTGTALYNEQFF

CDR3 length: 12
clone size: -
D gene: -
J gene: TRBJ1-1
V gene: TRBV29-1
CDR3 DNA: TGCAGCGTGAAACAGGGTTCCACTGAAGCTTTCTTT
CDR3 protein: CSVKQGSTEAFF

CDR3 length: 14
clone size: -
D gene: TRBD1
J gene: TRBJ1-2
V gene: TRBV19
CDR3 DNA: TGTGCCAGTAGTACATGGACAGGGGAAGATGGCTACACCTTC
CDR3 protein: CASSTWTGEDGYTF

CDR3 length: 14
clone size: -
D gene: -
J gene: TRBJ1-4
V gene: TRBV27
CDR3 DNA: TGTGCCAGCAGTCCTACGGGACTCCTTGGAAAACTGTTTTTT
CDR3 protein: CASSPTGLLGKLFF

CDR3 length: 14
clone size: -
D gene: TRBD1
J gene: TRBJ1-1
V gene: TRBV18
CDR3 DNA: TGTGCCAGCTCACAACAGGGGTTGGACACTGAAGCTTTCTTT
CDR3 protein: CASSQQGLDTEAFF

CDR3 length: 14
clone size: -
D gene: -
J gene: TRBJ1-6
V gene: TRBV5-6
CDR3 DNA: TGTGCCAGCAGCCACGGACAGTTAAGTTCACCCCTCCACTTT
CDR3 protein: CASSHGQLSSPLHF

CDR3 length: 16
clone size: -
D gene: TRBD1
J gene: TRBJ1-5
V gene: TRBV7-8
CDR3 DNA: TGTGCCAGCAGCTTAAACTTTCGGGACAGAGGTCAGCCCCAGCATTTT
CDR3 protein: CASSLNFRDRGQPQHF

CDR3 length: 14
clone size: -
D gene: TRBD1
J gene: TRBJ1-5
V gene: TRBV28
CDR3 DNA: TGTGCCAGCAGTTTAGAACAGGGGACTCAGCCCCAGCATTTT
CDR3 protein: CASSLEQGTQPQHF

CDR3 length: 15
clone size: -
D gene: TRBD2
J gene: TRBJ2-3
V gene: TRBV10-3
CDR3 DNA: TGTGCCATCGCCCTAGCGGGGGGGGGCACAGATACGCAGTATTTT
CDR3 protein: CAIALAGGGTDTQYF

CDR3 length: 15
clone size: -
D gene: TRBD1
J gene: TRBJ1-1
V gene: TRBV5-1
CDR3 DNA: TGCGCCAGCAGCACCGGACAGGGCCGTAACACTGAAGCTTTCTTT
CDR3 protein: CASSTGQGRNTEAFF

CDR3 length: 15
clone size: -
D gene: TRBD1
J gene: TRBJ1-4
V gene: TRBV28
CDR3 DNA: TGTGCCAGCAGTATTCAGGGGGCAGGAGATGAAAAACTGTTTTTT
CDR3 protein: CASSIQGAGDEKLFF

CDR3 length: 14
clone size: few
D gene: TRBD1
J gene: TRBJ1-2
V gene: TRBV10-3
CDR3 DNA: TGTGCCATCAGTGAAGAAACAGGGGCCTATGGCTACACCTTC
CDR3 protein: CAISEETGAYGYTF

CDR3 length: 15
clone size: -
D gene: -
J gene: TRBJ1-1
V gene: TRBV7-2
CDR3 DNA: TGTGCCAGCAGCTTAAGTACAGCATACAACACTGAAGCTTTCTTT
CDR3 protein: CASSLSTAYNTEAFF

CDR3 length: 13
clone size: -
D gene: TRBD1
J gene: TRBJ1-5
V gene: TRBV19
CDR3 DNA: TGTGCCAGTAGTGTTGACAGGGACGGGCCCCAGCATTTT
CDR3 protein: CASSVDRDGPQHF

CDR3 length: 15
clone size: -
D gene: -
J gene: TRBJ1-2
V gene: TRBV6-1
CDR3 DNA: TGTGCCAGCAGTGAACAGGGGCCGTTGGGCTATGGCTACACCTTC
CDR3 protein: CASSEQGPLGYGYTF

CDR3 length: 15
clone size: -
D gene: TRBD1
J gene: TRBJ1-6
V gene: TRBV6-1
CDR3 DNA: TGTGCCAGCAGTGAGCAAGGGGGCCTTAATTCACCCCTCCACTTT
CDR3 protein: CASSEQGGLNSPLHF

CDR3 length: 13
clone size: -
D gene: -
J gene: TRBJ1-1
V gene: TRBV2
CDR3 DNA: TGTGCCAGCAGCCCCCGGGAGAACACTGAAGCTTTCTTT
CDR3 protein: CASSPRENTEAFF

CDR3 length: 16
clone size: -
D gene: -
J gene: TRBJ2-2
V gene: TRBV7-9
CDR3 DNA: TGTGCCAGCAGCCTGACGACAGGCGCGAACACCGGGGAGCTGTTTTTT
CDR3 protein: CASSLTTGANTGELFF

CDR3 length: 14
clone size: -
D gene: -
J gene: TRBJ2-1
V gene: TRBV19
CDR3 DNA: TGTGCCAGTAGTCCTATTCCCAGGGTCAATGAGCAGTTCTTC
CDR3 protein: CASSPIPRVNEQFF

CDR3 length: 16
clone size: few
D gene: -
J gene: TRBJ1-5
V gene: TRBV28
CDR3 DNA: TGTGCCAGCACCAGGGTCCAGCGCTTAAGCAATCAGCCCCAGCATTTT
CDR3 protein: CASTRVQRLSNQPQHF

CDR3 length: 15
clone size: -
D gene: -
J gene: TRBJ1-5
V gene: TRBV7-2
CDR3 DNA: TGTGCCAGCAGCTTAGGAGGGCGCGTGGGTCAGCCCCAGCATTTT
CDR3 protein: CASSLGGRVGQPQHF